One T cell receptor beta chain is described in this entry. Its antigen is still unknown. The CDR3 runs to 13 residues. Germline-derived CDR1 and CDR2 are SSHAT and FNYEAQ (reference sequence). The V gene lost 1 base and the J gene lost 7 bases, with 8 bases spanning the gap. These data belong to a study of cytomegalovirus exposure and HLA in healthy donors. Overall study findings and caveats: Equally common other TCR beta chains were less clonally expanded than HLA-associated ones, a later analysis found.

The study ran its PCR with 60 Vbeta and 13 Jbeta primers. The data were produced by immunoSEQ multiplex PCR, yet TCRdb's version contains in-frame clones alone and is incomplete. This sample has approximately 150,000 clones, with roughly 63% found just once. Sequenced sample: PBMCs. The sequence came from a woman aged 55-75 years in good health and CMV-seropositive. The genes are TRBV7-7 and TRBJ2-1; D gene uncertain. The DNA for the CDR3 is TGTGCCAGCAGCTTAGGGCTTCAAAATGAGCAGTTCTTC. This gives the protein CASSLGLQNEQFF.